This T cell receptor beta chain came from a study of shared clonotypes between healthy human individuals. Note on this clone: Its specificity is unknown.

V gave up 3 bases and J gave up 6 bases; unmatched junction bases: 4. The V gene's germline CDR1 is SGHTA and CDR2 FQGNSA. This CDR3 spans 15 amino acids. Study conclusions and caveats: The rarefaction results pointed to incomplete sorted-subset sequencing despite large depth.

Produced via immunoSEQ multiplex PCR; TCRdb's table is partial and in-frame only. Among under 600,000 clones listed, more than 95% were seen once. Naive CD45RA+ and memory CD45RA-negative subsets were split from CD4+ cells. The chain uses TRBV7-2 and TRBJ2-1; TRBD2 matches at 11 bases. The TCR originated in a woman aged 30 to 39 in good health. Sequences were obtained from naive CD4+ T cells sorted from blood. Subset: CD45RA+ positively selected. The CDR3 loop reads CASSFTSGSGNEQFF. The CDR3 bases are TGTGCCAGCAGCTTCACTAGCGGGAGCGGCAATGAGCAGTTCTTC.